This T cell receptor (beta chain) is from a study of blood T cell repertoires in COVID-19. Across the study: COVID-19 samples, acute and convalescent, were from the United States, Italy and Spain. The analysed material was cDNA or gDNA that came from T cells, B-cell-depleted T cells, or PBMCs.

This clone was seen a handful of times. Germline V lookup: CDR1 SEHNR, CDR2 FQNEAQ (reference sequence). The CDR3 contains 17 residues. With 2 bases removed from V and 2 bases from J, the gap between germline ends came to 16 bases. Study processing details: Reference gene primer amplification gave estimated nucleated cell counts. The method was immunoSEQ multiplex PCR; TCRdb's version includes in-frame clones alone and lacks a portion of them. D and trimming were read from the DNA, whereas the V and J calls and clone size are those reported in that table. The sample records about 180,000 clones, 80% being singletons.

The sequence was collected from a man aged 70 or older with active or convalescent COVID-19. V gene TRBV7-9 combines with J gene TRBJ2-4, with D perhaps TRBD2 (6 bases). Sequenced sample: peripheral blood. The CDR3 bases are TGTGCCAGCAGCTTATGGAGGGGAGAGTGGTCCAAAAACATTCAGTACTTC. It encodes CASSLWRGEWSKNIQYF.